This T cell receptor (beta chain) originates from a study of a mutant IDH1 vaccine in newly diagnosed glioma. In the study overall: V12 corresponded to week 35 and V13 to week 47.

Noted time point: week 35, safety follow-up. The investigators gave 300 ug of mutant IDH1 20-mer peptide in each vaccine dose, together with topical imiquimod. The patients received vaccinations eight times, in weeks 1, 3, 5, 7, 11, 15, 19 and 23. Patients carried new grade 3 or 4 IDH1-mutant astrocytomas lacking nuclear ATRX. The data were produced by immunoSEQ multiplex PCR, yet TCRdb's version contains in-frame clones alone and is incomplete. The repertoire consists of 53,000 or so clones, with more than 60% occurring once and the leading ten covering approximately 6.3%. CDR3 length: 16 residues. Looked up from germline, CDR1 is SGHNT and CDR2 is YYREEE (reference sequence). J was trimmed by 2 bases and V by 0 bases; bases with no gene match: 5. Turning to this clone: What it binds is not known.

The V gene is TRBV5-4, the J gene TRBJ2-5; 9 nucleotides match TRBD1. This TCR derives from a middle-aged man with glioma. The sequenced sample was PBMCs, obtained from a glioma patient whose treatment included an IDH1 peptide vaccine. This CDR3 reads CASSLGVDRGQETQYF. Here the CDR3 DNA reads TGTGCCAGCAGCTTGGGGGTGGACAGGGGACAAGAGACCCAGTACTTC.